This T cell receptor beta chain derives from a study of blood T cell repertoires in COVID-19. Study in general: COVID-19 samples, acute and convalescent, were from the United States, Italy and Spain. Sample material is recorded as cDNA or gDNA derived from T cells, B-cell-depleted T cells, or PBMCs.

Germline trimming cut 6 bases from V and 4 bases from J; bases unmatched to any gene: 4. Germline CDR1 MNHEY, CDR2 SVGAGI. The CDR3 is made up of 13 amino acids. Original processing notes: Amplification with reference gene primers provided the estimates of nucleated cell counts. Here immunoSEQ multiplex PCR was the method, and the copy in TCRdb shows in-frame clones only, minus some. The DNA was the basis for D and trimming; V, J and clone size are from that table. This table has some 260,000 clones, roughly 85% appearing once. J is TRBJ1-1 and V is TRBV6-5, with 8 bases fitting TRBD1. This clonotype was obtained from a man aged 18 to 35 with active or convalescent COVID-19. Material: peripheral blood. CDR3 residues: CASRQQGVTEAFF. The CDR3, as DNA: TGTGCCAGCAGACAACAGGGGGTCACTGAAGCTTTCTTT.